The 26 T cell receptor beta chains in this list originate from one sample, sequenced in a study of T cell changes during pregnancy in multiple sclerosis (dated 2019 in TCRdb). Receptors were amplified or captured by the immunoSEQ multiplex PCR assay. TCRdb provides this immuneACCESS table in a form limited to in-frame rearrangements. Some clones are lacking; in checked studies, under half of them reflect an unresolved V gene, and why the rest are absent is not known. This sample is represented by around 58,000 clones; under 95% of them were singletons. The top ten clones comprise about 0.49% of the sample. Source: CD4+ T cells from peripheral blood mononuclear cells, taken after pregnancy. All receptors derive from a female donor in good health, enrolled as a control in a pregnancy study.

This chain connects TRBV5-1 to TRBJ2-2; D might be TRBD2 (6 bases). Germline V gene data show CDR1 as SGHRS and CDR2 as YFSETQ. The CDR3 covers 15 residues. Deletions cut 4 bases from V and 5 bases from J, with 15 bases between. The CDR3 spells CASSQDYLGTGELFF. The CDR3 DNA follows: TGCGCCAGCAGCCAGGACTACCTTGGGACCGGGGAGCTGTTTTTT. Full variable domain (missing parts from reference TRBV5-1 and TRBJ2-2): KAGVTQTPRYLIKTRGQQVTLSCSPISGHRSVSWYQQTPGQGLQFLFEYFSETQRNKGNFPGRFSGRQFSNSRSEMNVSTLELGDSALYLCASSQDYLGTGELFFGEGSRLTVL.

The chain uses TRBV7-2 and TRBJ1-2, with D possibly TRBD1 on 6 matching bases. The CDR3 spans 14 residues. CDR1 and CDR2 (germline): SGHTA, FQGNSA. Trimming took 4 bases from V and 4 from J, leaving 13 bases between them. In DNA, the CDR3 is TGTGCCAGCAGCTCGCGAGACAGGCCCTATGGCTACACCTTC. It codes for CASSSRDRPYGYTF.

The gene calls are TRBV6-5 and TRBJ1-2; D remains ambiguous. The CDR3 contains 12 residues. V was pared by 9 bases and J by 4 bases, with 12 bases between. Germline loops: CDR1 MNHEY, CDR2 SVGAGI. The CDR3, as DNA: TGTGCCAGTCAGGAACAAGGCTATGGCTACACCTTC. Its protein is CASQEQGYGYTF.

The chain joins TRBV10-3 to TRBJ2-3; D is possibly TRBD2 (6 bases). In germline, CDR1 is ENHRY, CDR2 SYGVKD. The CDR3 sequence is 14 residues long. Trimming took off 6 bases at V and 1 base at J, with 11 bases between the two ends. The CDR3 coding sequence is TGTGCCATCAGGGACACGGGAGGCACAGATACGCAGTATTTT. This gives the protein CAIRDTGGTDTQYF.

The chain carries TRBV7-2 and TRBJ1-1, with a weak D call TRBD1 (6 bases). The CDR3 is 13 residues long. The V and J ends lost 5 bases and 7 bases respectively, with 14 bases between them. Germline values: CDR1 SGHTA, CDR2 FQGNSA. For the CDR3, the DNA is TGTGCCAGCAGCCCCTACAGGGAATTTGAAGCTTTCTTT. Translation gives CASSPYREFEAFF. Variable domain in full (rest from reference TRBV7-2 and TRBJ1-1): GAGVSQSPSNKVTEKGKDVELRCDPISGHTALYWYRQSLGQGLEFLIYFQGNSAPDKSGLPSDRFSAERTGGSVSTLTIQRTQQEDSAVYLCASSPYREFEAFFGQGTRLTVV.

The chain joins TRBV6-1 to TRBJ2-3; D may be TRBD1 (6 bases). The CDR3 length is 12 residues. Trimming took off 3 bases at V and 5 bases at J, with 6 bases between the two ends. The V gene's germline CDR1 is MNHNS and CDR2 SASEGT. Written as DNA, the CDR3 is TGTGCCAGCAGTGAGACAGGAGATACGCAGTATTTT. As protein: CASSETGDTQYF.

The CDR3 sequence: CASSVASTDTQYF. The CDR3 DNA reads as TGTGCCAGCAGCGTAGCGTCCACAGATACGCAGTATTTT. This chain connects TRBV9 to TRBJ2-3, with D hard to call. CDR1 SGDLS and CDR2 YYNGEE come from the germline V gene. The CDR3 contains 13 residues. Trimming shortened V by 0 bases and J by 2 bases, and 4 bases separated the two germline ends.

This chain links TRBV19 with TRBJ1-6; TRBD1 agrees at 7 bases. CDR1 and CDR2 from the germline V gene are LNHDA and SQIVND (reference sequence). V shed 3 bases and J 5 bases; nucleotides not matched to a gene: 13. The CDR3 runs 18 residues. In DNA form, the CDR3 reads TGTGCCAGTAGTATCTACAGGGGAAGTAAGATTAATAATTCACCCCTCCACTTT. This translates into CASSIYRGSKINNSPLHF.

J is TRBJ1-2 and V is TRBV5-8, with D perhaps TRBD1 (5 bases). This CDR3 is built from 17 residues. V was cut by 5 bases and J by 1 base, with 21 bases left in between. Germline loops: CDR1 SGHTS, CDR2 YDEGEE. CDR3 in amino acids: CASRRQISFEINYGYTF. CDR3 nucleotide sequence: TGTGCCAGCAGAAGACAGATATCCTTTGAAATTAACTATGGCTACACCTTC.

V is TRBV6-6 and J is TRBJ1-2, with D perhaps TRBD1 (6 bases). Germline V CDR1 and CDR2: MNHNY, SVGAGI (reference sequence). The CDR3 is 13 residues long. Trimming pared 6 bases from V and 6 bases from J, leaving 14 bases between. As DNA, the CDR3 is TGTGCCAGCAGCCCAGGACAGTCCGATGGCTACACCTTC. It translates to CASSPGQSDGYTF.

This sequence joins TRBV28 and TRBJ1-5, with 11 bases lining up with TRBD1. CDR1 is MDHEN and CDR2 is SYDVKM in the germline V gene. The V segment lost 6 bases and the J segment 0 bases; nucleotides outside the gene matches: 4. The CDR3 length is 16 residues. The CDR3 nucleotides are TGTGCCAGCAGAGGACAGGGGGCGGGTAGCAATCAGCCCCAGCATTTT. Its translation: CASRGQGAGSNQPQHF. Based on the CDR3 plus reference TRBV28 and TRBJ1-5, the full variable domain is DVKVTQSSRYLVKRTGEKVFLECVQDMDHENMFWYRQDPGLGLRLIYFSYDVKMKEKGDIPEGYSVSREKKERFSLILESASTNQTSMYLCASRGQGAGSNQPQHFGDGTRLSIL.

This chain links TRBV20-1 with TRBJ2-7, with D possibly matching TRBD1 (6 bases). Germline V CDR1 and CDR2: DFQATT, SNEGSKA (reference sequence). The V end lost 7 bases, the J end lost 3 bases, and 10 bases lay between the germline ends. There are 11 residues in the CDR3. The CDR3 spells CSVRTVYEQYF. The CDR3 DNA follows: TGCAGTGTTAGGACAGTCTACGAGCAGTACTTC.

The V call is TRBV27, the J call TRBJ2-3, with a tentative D call TRBD1 (5 bases). V was pared by 5 bases and J by 4 bases, with 10 bases between. The germline gives CDR1 MNHEY, CDR2 SMNVEV (reference sequence). The CDR3 sequence is 13 residues long. CDR3 sequence reads: CASSRSGSDTQYF. The CDR3 DNA reads as TGTGCCAGCAGTAGGTCAGGGTCAGATACGCAGTATTTT.

The chain uses TRBV10-3 and TRBJ2-5; D unclear. V dropped 2 bases and J dropped 0 bases, with 10 bases sitting between them. The CDR3 contains 15 residues. CDR1 and CDR2 from the germline V gene are ENHRY and SYGVKD. The CDR3 reads CAISEGGGYQETQYF. CDR3 bases: TGTGCCATCAGTGAGGGTGGCGGTTACCAAGAGACCCAGTACTTC.

The chain is built from TRBV7-8 and TRBJ1-4; D possibly corresponds to TRBD1 (6 bases). There are 14 residues in the CDR3. Trimming took 5 bases from V and 7 from J, leaving 14 bases between them. Germline V gene sequence: CDR1 SGHVS, CDR2 FQNEAQ. This chain's CDR3 is CASSRDTWGEKLFF. The CDR3 DNA sequence: TGTGCCAGCAGCCGGGACACCTGGGGTGAAAAACTGTTTTTT.

The chain employs TRBV18 and TRBJ1-4; tentative D call: TRBD1 (6 bases). The germline V gene has CDR1 KGHSH and CDR2 LQKENI. This CDR3 region has 19 residues. Trimming took off 0 bases at V and 0 bases at J, with 17 bases between the two ends. CDR3 residues: CASSPPGASRGSTNEKLFF. The CDR3, as DNA: TGTGCCAGCTCACCACCGGGGGCTTCTCGAGGATCAACTAATGAAAAACTGTTTTTT.

This sequence joins TRBV9 and TRBJ1-1; 7 bases are a match to TRBD1. The germline gives CDR1 SGDLS, CDR2 YYNGEE. Losses at the gene ends were 3 bases for V and 3 bases for J; bases not matched to a gene: 5. CDR3 size: 14 residues. CDR3: CASSGQGRDTEAFF. CDR3 coding DNA: TGTGCCAGCAGCGGACAGGGTAGGGACACTGAAGCTTTCTTT. Together with reference TRBV9 and TRBJ1-1, the CDR3 gives the full variable domain: DSGVTQTPKHLITATGQRVTLRCSPRSGDLSVYWYQQSLDQGLQFLIQYYNGEERAKGNILERFSAQQFPDLHSELNLSSLELGDSALYFCASSGQGRDTEAFFGQGTRLTVV.

The rearrangement uses TRBV14 and TRBJ2-3, with unresolved D. V shed 1 base and J shed 3 bases, with 11 bases lying between them. The germline gives CDR1 SGHDN, CDR2 FVKESK. The CDR3 runs 15 residues. CDR3 nucleotides: TGTGCCAGCAGCCAAGGGCCAGTAACAACAGATACGCAGTATTTT. It specifies CASSQGPVTTDTQYF.

This clone was observed once. The chain's CDR3 is CSVGGGTGAFF. For the CDR3, the DNA is TGCAGCGTTGGGGGTGGGACAGGGGCTTTCTTT. The chain couples TRBV29-1 to TRBJ1-1; 9 bases line up with TRBD1. Trimming removed 4 bases from V and 11 bases from J; junction bases left unmatched: 5. The germline gives CDR1 SQVTM, CDR2 ANQGSEA. The CDR3 is 11 amino acids.

This chain joins TRBV7-9 and TRBJ2-2, with D possibly being TRBD2 (5 bases). CDR3 length equals 15 residues. Germline CDR1 and CDR2: SEHNR and FQNEAQ (reference sequence). Trimming removed 1 base from V and 6 bases from J, with 12 bases in between. CDR3 region: CASSLVTGFAGELFF. In nucleotides, the CDR3 is TGTGCCAGCAGCTTAGTGACGGGGTTCGCCGGGGAGCTGTTTTTT. Full variable domain (outside the CDR3, taken from reference TRBV7-9 and TRBJ2-2): DTGVSQNPRHKITKRGQNVTFRCDPISEHNRLYWYRQTLGQGPEFLTYFQNEAQLEKSRLLSDRFSAERPKGSFSTLEIQRTEQGDSAMYLCASSLVTGFAGELFFGEGSRLTVL.

The rearrangement uses TRBV4-2 and TRBJ2-7; D is perhaps TRBD1 (6 bases). The V end was cut by 0 bases, the J end by 3 bases, with 12 bases between. From germline, CDR1 is LGHNA and CDR2 YNFKEQ. The CDR3 totals 15 residues. Here the CDR3 reads CASSQDGGRGYEQYF. The DNA for the CDR3 is TGTGCCAGCAGCCAAGATGGGGGCAGGGGCTACGAGCAGTACTTC.

The chain carries TRBV5-1 and TRBJ2-7, with 8 bases matching TRBD1. The germline V gene has CDR1 SGHRS and CDR2 YFSETQ. The J segment lost 1 base and the V segment lost 0 bases, leaving 3 bases of the junction unmatched. CDR3 length equals 15 residues. The chain's CDR3 is CASSLAGDRSYEQYF. CDR3 in DNA: TGCGCCAGCAGCTTGGCGGGGGACAGGTCCTACGAGCAGTACTTC.

The gene calls are TRBV18 and TRBJ1-5; weak D call: TRBD1 (6 bases). Trimming shortened V by 5 bases and J by 5 bases, and 13 bases separated the two germline ends. CDR1 is KGHSH, CDR2 LQKENI, per germline. The CDR3 loop spans 14 amino acids. CDR3 coding DNA: TGTGCCAGCTCATCGGGAGGGGGTGATCAGCCCCAGCATTTT. Encoded protein: CASSSGGGDQPQHF.

This chain links TRBV25-1 with TRBJ1-2; 9 bases agree with TRBD1. The trim removed 8 bases at V and 9 bases at J, leaving 7 bases unmatched. Germline lookup yields CDR1 MGHDK and CDR2 SYGVNS. The CDR3 length is 12 residues. CDR3 loop: CASQQGALRYTF. The CDR3 nucleotides read TGTGCCAGCCAACAGGGGGCTCTTCGCTACACCTTC.

The sample holds a few counts of this clone. This rearrangement joins TRBV7-3 to TRBJ2-2, with 8 bases matching TRBD2. Trimming at V came to 4 bases and at J to 5 bases, leaving 6 bases not matched to a gene. The CDR3 is 15 residues long. CDR1 is SGHTA, CDR2 FQGTGA, per germline. CDR3 loop: CASSSGLEGTGELFF. The DNA of the CDR3 is TGTGCCAGCAGCTCGGGACTAGAAGGGACCGGGGAGCTGTTTTTT.

CDR3 sequence (DNA): TGTGCCAGCCCCTCGCAGGGGACAGGGTGTCAGCCCCAGCATTTT. Translation gives CASPSQGTGCQPQHF. The chain combines TRBV18 with TRBJ1-5; 9 nucleotides align to TRBD1. The V and J ends lost 8 bases and 6 bases, in that order; junction bases with no gene match: 11. The CDR3 runs 15 residues. CDR1 and CDR2 (germline): KGHSH, LQKENI.